The rows below give T cell receptor beta chains drawn from one sample of a study of T-cell memory formation after mild COVID-19. TCRdb analysed the 5' RACE reads with MiXCR anew, one entry per CDR3 protein. In the table there are about 180,000 distinct CDR3 sequences, about 18% of which are singletons. Sequenced material: PBMCs or a T cell subset sorted from them (not recorded which). Receptors were obtained from a man younger than 35 who had mild COVID-19 (a few samples of this study predate the infection). Cell type and time point are not known. The CDR3 runs from the conserved cysteine through the conserved F or W. D genes are given only for firm matches. Size values are once, few and many counts, or a class for expanded clones, and some rows have none.

V gene,D gene,J gene,clone size,CDR3 DNA,CDR3 protein
TRBV7-3,NA,TRBJ1-1,NA,TGTGCCAGCAGTCGGGGGAGCAGGGAGGCTGAAGCTTTCTTT,CASSRGSREAEAFF
TRBV6-6,NA,TRBJ2-3,NA,TGTGCCAGCAGCTTCGGGCCCACCGGCACAGATACGCAGTATTTT,CASSFGPTGTDTQYF
TRBV7-2,NA,TRBJ1-6,many,TGTGCCAGCAGCTTAGATGGCCAGTCCTACTCACCCCTCCACTTT,CASSLDGQSYSPLHF
TRBV12-3/TRBV12-4,TRBD1,TRBJ2-5,NA,TGTGCCAGCGGTACCGGGACAGGGAGTTCGGAGACCCAGTACTTC,CASGTGTGSSETQYF
TRBV7-2,TRBD1,TRBJ1-2,NA,TGTGCCAGCAGCCTCAGGGGGCGCCCTAGCTATGGCTACACCTTC,CASSLRGRPSYGYTF
TRBV4-2,NA,TRBJ2-6,few,TGTGCCAGCAGCCCGCATACCCGGGGAATTACTGGGGCCAACGTCCTGACTTTC,CASSPHTRGITGANVLTF
TRBV23-1,NA,TRBJ2-7,few,TGCGCCAGCAGTCACCCCGGGGGCAGGGACTACGAGCAGTACTTC,CASSHPGGRDYEQYF
TRBV5-1,NA,TRBJ2-1,many,TGCGCCAGCAGCTTGGCGTCTATATATTACAATGAGCAGTTCTTC,CASSLASIYYNEQFF
TRBV5-1,TRBD2,TRBJ2-3,NA,TGCGCCAGCAGCTTGGCCCCCGCGGCGGGAGGCACAGATACGCAGTATTTT,CASSLAPAAGGTDTQYF
TRBV6-2/TRBV6-3,TRBD2,TRBJ2-5,few,TGTGCCAGCGGCGGGGGGCAAGAGACCCAGTACTTC,CASGGGQETQYF
TRBV5-1,NA,TRBJ2-5,few,TGCGCCAGCAGCCGGACGACAGGACTTGAGACCCAGTACTTC,CASSRTTGLETQYF
TRBV21-1,NA,TRBJ1-5,NA,TGTGCCAGCAGCAAATGGTATCGGGCTGGGAATCAGCCCCAGCATTTT,CASSKWYRAGNQPQHF
TRBV6-5,TRBD1,TRBJ1-1,few,TGTGCCAGCAGTTACTCGATTCTGAAAGGGGGCTTGAACACTGAAGCTTTCTTT,CASSYSILKGGLNTEAFF
TRBV7-2,NA,TRBJ1-6,NA,TGTGCCAGCAGCTTACAGGGTTGGGGTAATTCACCCCTCCACTTT,CASSLQGWGNSPLHF
TRBV5-5,TRBD1,TRBJ1-5,NA,TGTGCCAGCAGCCGCGGGACAGTTAGCAATCAGCCCCAGCATTTT,CASSRGTVSNQPQHF
TRBV12-3/TRBV12-4,TRBD2,TRBJ2-1,few,TGTGCCAGCAGCGGGACTAGCGCTGGAAATGAGCAGTTCTTC,CASSGTSAGNEQFF
TRBV9,TRBD2,TRBJ2-2,many,TGTGCCAGCAGCGTAGGCGGGGGGAACACCGGGGAGCTGTTTTTT,CASSVGGGNTGELFF
TRBV5-8,TRBD1,TRBJ1-1,NA,TGTGCCAGCAGCTCCCTAGGACAGGGGGCAGGAGGGACTGAAGCTTTCTTT,CASSSLGQGAGGTEAFF
TRBV28,NA,TRBJ1-2,NA,TGTGCCAGCGCTACCCACGGGACGGCTAACTATGGCTACACCTTC,CASATHGTANYGYTF
TRBV29-1,TRBD1,TRBJ2-7,NA,TGCAGCGTTGAAGATTCGTTTTACAGGGGCGAGCAGTACTTC,CSVEDSFYRGEQYF
TRBV5-1,NA,TRBJ1-2,NA,TGCGCCAGCAGCATAACAGGGTCGGGCTATGGCTACACCTTC,CASSITGSGYGYTF
TRBV24-1,NA,TRBJ2-7,few,TGTGCCACCAGTTCAGGCGACGAGCAGTACTTC,CATSSGDEQYF
TRBV7-2,NA,TRBJ2-5,few,TGTGCCAGCAGCCCCTCCAGGGGGGGATTCCAAGAGACCCAGTACTTC,CASSPSRGGFQETQYF
TRBV20-1,TRBD1,TRBJ1-2,NA,TGCAGTGCTGAACAACAGGGGGCGAACTATGGCTACACCTTC,CSAEQQGANYGYTF
TRBV10-1,TRBD1,TRBJ2-7,NA,TGCGCCAGCAGGGCCCGGGACAGGGGGATACGCGAGCAGTACTTC,CASRARDRGIREQYF
TRBV6-5,NA,TRBJ1-1,few,TGTGCCAGCAGTTACGACTCGAGGCGGACTGAAGCTTTCTTT,CASSYDSRRTEAFF
TRBV18,NA,TRBJ2-5,NA,TGTGCCAGCTCAGTTACAGAAGAGACCCAGTACTTC,CASSVTEETQYF
TRBV6-5,TRBD2,TRBJ2-3,NA,TGTGCCAGCAGTTACGACAGCGGGGGGGCCTTAGATACGCAGTATTTT,CASSYDSGGALDTQYF
TRBV10-3,NA,TRBJ2-5,few,TGTGCCATCAGATCACAGGGTGGTAGGGAGACCCAGTACTTC,CAIRSQGGRETQYF
TRBV23-1,NA,TRBJ1-2,NA,TGCGCCAGCGGAGGGAATGGCTACACCTTC,CASGGNGYTF
TRBV4-3,TRBD2,TRBJ2-5,NA,TGCGCCAGCAGCCATCGGGTGGGACTAGCGGGGGTAGCGGGGAAAGAGACCCAGTACTTC,CASSHRVGLAGVAGKETQYF
TRBV5-1,NA,TRBJ1-6,few,TGCGCCAGCAACCCTCAGGGAGGGCTTGGGGCACCCCTCCACTTT,CASNPQGGLGAPLHF
TRBV7-2,NA,TRBJ1-5,many,TGTGCCAGCAGCCGCCTGAGTGGAGTCAATCAGCCCCAGCATTTT,CASSRLSGVNQPQHF
TRBV12-3/TRBV12-4,NA,TRBJ2-3,many,TGTGCCAGCAGTTTGACTGTCGATACGCAGTATTTT,CASSLTVDTQYF
TRBV7-2,TRBD1,TRBJ1-1,few,TGTGCCAGCAGCTGGACGCGGACAGGGAGGACTGAAGCTTTCTTT,CASSWTRTGRTEAFF
TRBV5-5,NA,TRBJ2-5,NA,TGTGCCAGCAGCTTGATGATCGAGACCCAGTACTTC,CASSLMIETQYF